This T cell receptor (beta chain) was documented in a study of beta chain features in type 1 diabetes (dated by TCRdb to between 2018 and 2020). Some background on the complete study: Mean age, gender distribution, total cell number and subset yield did not differ between patients and healthy donors. Across all samples, approximately 98,000,000 sorted cells were examined, and cell number per subset correlated strongly with RNA yield. Regulatory and stem cell-like memory subsets were obtained from only 8 patients and roughly eight healthy donors, while naive and central memory subsets were obtained from all 30 or so donors. In the study, TCRB repertoires of sorted circulating CD4+ T cell subsets from recently diagnosed type 1 diabetes patients were compared with those of matched healthy donors.

General findings and caveats noted by the study authors: Because small numbers of individuals were included in the HLA sub-analyses, any influence of HLA type on TCRB rearrangement was left unresolved. At VDJ recombination sites, patients with type 1 diabetes made fewer insertions and deleted more nucleotides, a pattern implying thymic rearrangement abnormalities. PCR might favor shorter templates, but patient and control samples were amplified and corrected together, so any skew would affect both groups equally. Because cDNA was sequenced instead of genomic DNA, activated cells with high expression could be over-represented, although the groups did not differ in activation or CD3 levels. In all four CD4+ subsets, TCRB CDR3 length was moderately but significantly shorter in type 1 diabetes patients. Naive, central memory and regulatory TCRB repertoires appeared more similar among patients than among healthy donors.

The CDR3 numbers 13 residues from cysteine through phenylalanine. The retained sequence is limited to the CDR3, 39 bases, with the frame set at the first base. In the germline V gene (reference sequence), CDR1 corresponds to SEHNR and CDR2 to FQNEAQ. V was cut back by 10 bases and J by 2 bases, leaving a gap of 15 bases between them. With regard to this clone: Its antigen specificity is not known. Per-base qualities were not stored, and no clone one base away is much larger.

Each donor gave one peripheral blood draw, approximately 110 mL on average, collected into heparinised tubes. Using a panel that included CD45RO, CCR7, CD25, CD127, CD95 and CD27, naive, central memory, regulatory and stem cell-like memory CD4+ T cells were sorted on a BD FACSAria II. Every sorted population had a purity above 95%. Right away, PBMCs were isolated by Lymphoprep density gradient centrifugation and were stained directly, with no culture step. So that batch effects would be minimized, each experiment stained and sorted samples in pairs, pairing one healthy donor with one patient. All of the isolated RNA was reverse transcribed with the High Capacity cDNA Reverse Transcription Kit, so expressed TCRB transcripts were sequenced. Deep immunoSEQ sequencing was applied to naive, central memory and regulatory T cell samples, giving an average of about 3.6 million total reads per sample. After sorted cells were lysed in RLT buffer, RNA was extracted with DNase-treated RNeasy Micro or Mini kits, with the choice depending on cell number. To prevent cross-contamination, each cell subset was processed individually, whereas patient and healthy donor samples were processed jointly. TCRB sequences were amplified from cDNA with the immunoSEQ multiplex PCR, producing 87-bp fragments spanning the CDR3 region. Sequencing of the amplicons was done on the Illumina HiSeq platform. The original pipeline was this. PCR bias was corrected computationally using synthetic template baselines, and reads within Hamming distance 2 were collapsed, with unmergeable singletons discarded. Reads were aligned against IMGT to assign V, D and J genes, CDR3 length and insertions or deletions at six rearrangement sites. Clonotype counts were normalized to sorted cell number within each subset before computing true diversity and Gini coefficients with the tcR R package. The overlap coefficient, calculated on TCRB nucleotide sequences, was used to quantify repertoire sharing. As a proxy for the pre-selection repertoire, out-of-frame TCRB sequences from naive cells were analyzed. TCRdb re-hosts the immuneACCESS table, in-frame sequences only. Its copies lack some clones; in the studies checked, an unresolved V gene accounts for under half of them, and the cause for the rest is not known. Clone size and the V and J calls come from that table; the DNA yielded D and trimming. The sample table shows hundreds of thousands of clones, and roughly an eighth are seen once. Nearly 0.04% of the sample goes to the ten largest clones.

The chain is encoded by TRBV7-9 joined to TRBJ2-7, with TRBD1 as a weak D call on 6 bases. The receptor was isolated from a man between 18 and 35 years old with type 1 diabetes. The sample consisted of naive CD4+ T cells from blood. According to the study, the label for this sample's cell subset or site signals: true naive CD4+ T cells. CDR3 region: CATRRQAAYEQYF. The DNA sequence reads TGTGCCACCCGGCGACAGGCTGCCTACGAGCAGTACTTC.